This paragraph reports one T cell receptor (beta chain). This entry comes from a study of blood T cell repertoires in COVID-19. At the level of the study: Acute and convalescent COVID-19 specimens originated in the United States, Italy and Spain.

The CDR3 is 14 amino acids. Germline V gene lookup returns CDR1 MDHEN and CDR2 SYDVKM. V lost 7 bases and J lost 2, with 12 bases in between. The assay was immunoSEQ multiplex PCR, and TCRdb's table has in-frame clones only and misses some. The sample contains under 90,000 clones, over 80% of which appear only once. The chain has TRBV28 and TRBJ1-5; D is unresolved. The sequence was obtained from a woman older than 75 with active or convalescent COVID-19. Material for sequencing was peripheral blood. The DNA of the CDR3 is TGTGCCAGCAAGGAGGGCTCGGGCAATCAGCCCCAGCATTTT. Protein sequence: CASKEGSGNQPQHF.